The clone carrying this T cell receptor beta chain was found many times. Its antigen is still unknown. The data belong to a study of T cells in Graves' hyperthyroidism and ophthalmopathy. Study summary: At initial diagnosis, before any treatment had begun, peripheral blood was obtained.

Whole-study findings and limits: Blood also carried most thyroid clonotypes expanded above 0.001. Ophthalmopathy and stable hyperthyroidism were told apart by a 13 V-J model.

RNA transcripts yielded amplified TCR beta CDR3 regions. First-round RT-PCR targeting the TCR CDR3 was performed with the HTBI primer set. TCRdb re-analysed the multiplex PCR reads in MiXCR, keeping a single row per CDR3 protein. The sample lists approximately 610,000 distinct CDR3 sequences, around 15% occurring once. Germline lookup yields CDR1 MNHEY and CDR2 SMNVEV (reference sequence). This CDR3 has 14 amino acids. V gave up 5 bases and J gave up 0 bases, with 11 bases separating them. The clonotype comes from a woman aged 40-49 years with Graves' ophthalmopathy. The sample was blood. This chain joins TRBV27 and TRBJ2-7; D call uncertain. CDR3: CASSTIPVSYEQYF. For the CDR3, the DNA is TGTGCCAGCAGTACTATTCCAGTCTCCTACGAGCAGTACTTC.